This TCR beta chain was sequenced for a study of human T cells and chemical hapten exposure. At the level of the study: For sensitization, 2% DPC was applied to an approximately 2 cm by approximately 2 cm patch of upper inner arm skin. Each patient's scalp received weekly diphenylcyclopropenone throughout the approximately 25-week study. Patients, largely female, had alopecia areata, totalis or universalis.

Described time point: pre-sensitization, week 0. Treatment: therapeutic diphenylcyclopropenone sensitization with weekly scalp DPC. It was from unfractionated whole blood that total RNA was extracted. The CDR3 covers 14 residues. Germline V lookup: CDR1 LNHDA, CDR2 SQIVND (reference sequence). V was pared by 8 bases and J by 4 bases, with 14 bases between. Authors' processing steps: Across samples, TCR counts had a median of roughly 98,000 and ranged from roughly 23,224 to 690,600. TCRdb fed the RACE reads into MiXCR, producing one record per CDR3 protein. The V and J calls come from TCRdb's annotation, not from the publication. The data hold some 49,000 distinct CDR3 sequences, with 9.5% to 10% observed a single time.

Sequencing was performed on whole blood, taken in connection with sensitization to the hapten diphenylcyclopropenone (DPC). This sequence originates from a woman in her twenties or thirties with alopecia areata. Some clones in this sample may be carry-over from other donors' samples. J is TRBJ1-4 and V is TRBV19; unclear D gene. CDR3 nucleotide sequence: TGTGCCAGTGGTCTCAGCCGGAATAATGAAAAACTGTTTTTT. It encodes CASGLSRNNEKLFF.